This T cell receptor (beta chain) emerged from a study of OX40 agonist ivuxolimab in advanced cancers. The overall study: Those enrolled were 80% to 85% male, with a mean age of about 66 years and ages from 23 to 79. Overall study findings and caveats: Clonal expansion among partial responders at 0.1-3.0 mg/kg ranked near the lowest.

Profiled with immunoSEQ multiplex PCR; TCRdb holds only in-frame clones, not every one. The profile shows approximately 68,000 clones, around 91% of them singletons. Of note for this clone: Its matching antigen is unknown.

Trimming cost V 2 bases and J 2 bases, with 9 bases left between them. The germline CDR1 and CDR2 sequences are MNHEY and SMNVEV (reference sequence). This CDR3 has 14 residues. The source material was CD4+ or CD8+ T cells sorted from blood, sampled in a trial of the OX40 agonist ivuxolimab. The receptor comes from an adult with an advanced solid tumor such as melanoma, head and neck, liver or kidney cancer. The genes are TRBV27 and TRBJ1-2; no firm D call. CDR3 region: CASSLARGNYGYTF. CDR3 sequence (DNA): TGTGCCAGCAGTTTAGCCAGAGGAAACTATGGCTACACCTTC.